These 8 T cell receptor beta chains share one sample of origin, sequenced in a study of blood T cell repertoires in COVID-19. The data were produced by immunoSEQ multiplex PCR, yet TCRdb's version contains in-frame clones alone and is incomplete. The table lists roughly 280,000 clones, around 90% of them singletons. Sequenced: peripheral blood. These receptors all come from a man over 45 with acute or convalescent COVID-19.

The chain carries TRBV7-2 and TRBJ2-1, with TRBD2 as a possible D gene (6 bases). Germline CDR1 reads SGHTA; CDR2 reads FQGNSA. CDR3 size: 12 residues. The V end was cut by 5 bases, the J end by 16 bases, with 18 bases between. This CDR3 is CASSRPRDWPFF. The DNA of the CDR3 is TGTGCCAGCAGCCGACCCCGGGACTGGCCCTTCTTC.

This rearrangement joins TRBV7-8 to TRBJ2-7, with D possibly TRBD2 on 5 matching bases. Per the germline V gene, CDR1 is SGHVS and CDR2 is FQNEAQ. This CDR3 is built from 13 residues. Trimming pared 0 bases from V and 3 bases from J, leaving 6 bases between. The CDR3 sequence is CASSLAGSYEQYF. The CDR3 DNA follows: TGTGCCAGCAGCTTAGCGGGGAGCTACGAGCAGTACTTC.

The chain carries TRBV7-8 and TRBJ2-1; 7 nucleotides line up with TRBD2. The trim removed 1 base at V and 0 bases at J, leaving 3 bases unmatched. This CDR3 spans 16 amino acids. Germline CDR1 is SGHVS and CDR2 is FQNEAQ. The CDR3 loop reads CASSLVRESSYNEQFF. The CDR3 DNA follows: TGTGCCAGCAGCTTAGTGCGGGAGAGCTCCTACAATGAGCAGTTCTTC.

V gene TRBV19 combines with J gene TRBJ2-7, with D possibly TRBD2 on 5 matching bases. Trimming pared 5 bases from V and 3 bases from J, leaving 17 bases between. The CDR3 has 15 amino acids. Germline V gene lookup returns CDR1 LNHDA and CDR2 SQIVND (reference sequence). CDR3 protein: CASSLNRGLDYEQYF. In nucleotides, the CDR3 is TGTGCCAGTAGTTTAAACCGGGGTCTCGACTACGAGCAGTACTTC.

The rearrangement uses TRBV11-1 and TRBJ2-5; 8 positions agree with TRBD2. V shed 1 base and J 0 bases; nucleotides not matched to a gene: 1. Germline CDR1 and CDR2: SGHAT and FQDESV (reference sequence). This CDR3 contains 15 residues. The CDR3: CASSLGSGDQETQYF. The CDR3 nucleotides read TGTGCCAGCAGCTTAGGTAGCGGGGACCAAGAGACCCAGTACTTC.

This chain joins TRBV7-3 and TRBJ2-3, with D perhaps matching TRBD1 (6 bases). Per the germline V gene, CDR1 is SGHTA and CDR2 is FQGTGA. The CDR3 covers 15 residues. V was clipped by 5 bases and J by 3 bases, with 15 bases between them. In DNA form, the CDR3 reads TGTGCCAGCAGCCCCCGGACAGCTACGACAGATACGCAGTATTTT. As protein: CASSPRTATTDTQYF.

This clone is a singleton in its sample. The genes are TRBV27 and TRBJ2-5, with 9 bases matching TRBD2. The CDR3 totals 15 residues. Trimming took 5 bases from V and 5 from J; bases not matched to a gene: 9. The germline V gene encodes CDR1 MNHEY and CDR2 SMNVEV (reference sequence). The CDR3 region is CASSRPGLAWETQYF. CDR3 DNA: TGTGCCAGCAGTCGTCCGGGACTAGCATGGGAGACCCAGTACTTC.

V and J are TRBV3-1 (or the pseudogene TRBV3-2) and TRBJ2-7, with 10 bases fitting TRBD1. This CDR3 spans 16 amino acids. Germline lookup yields CDR1 LGHDT and CDR2 YNNKEL (reference sequence). J gave up 4 bases and V 0 bases, and 6 bases lay outside the gene matches. The CDR3 DNA is TGTGCCAGCAGCCAAGATAAGGGACAGGGGCATTACGAGCAGTACTTC. Translating it yields CASSQDKGQGHYEQYF.